The 21 T cell receptor beta chains in this list originate from one sample, sequenced in a study of CD8 T cells in Susac syndrome. An input of about 0.5 to 1 ug of RNA was subjected to reverse transcription using random hexamers. TCRdb used MiXCR to reprocess the immunoSEQ multiplex PCR reads, holding one entry per CDR3 protein. The profile shows 150,000 to 200,000 distinct CDR3 sequences, approximately 93% of them singletons. The sample was CD4+ T cells from PBMCs. These receptors all come from a human donor with multiple sclerosis.

The chain employs TRBV3-1 and TRBJ1-1; D is perhaps TRBD1 (6 bases). V was pared by 4 bases and J by 2 bases, with 17 bases between. The CDR3 is 16 amino acids. The germline CDR1 and CDR2 sequences are LGHDT and YNNKEL (reference sequence). The DNA of the CDR3 is TGTGCCAGCAGCCTGAGGAGGGGGACAATTAACACTGAAGCTTTCTTT. Translation gives CASSLRRGTINTEAFF.

The rearrangement joins TRBV4-3 to TRBJ2-1, with D hard to call. Trimming cost V 0 bases and J 13 bases, with 7 bases left between them. In germline, CDR1 is LGHNA, CDR2 YSLEER. The CDR3 covers 11 residues. The CDR3 sequence: CASSQDRFQFF. For the CDR3, the DNA is TGCGCCAGCAGCCAAGACCGATTCCAGTTCTTC.

V usage is TRBV2 and J usage is TRBJ2-3; 11 bases fit TRBD2. The CDR3 runs 17 residues. V shed 5 bases and J 4 bases; nucleotides not matched to a gene: 11. The germline gives CDR1 SNHLY, CDR2 FYNNEI. CDR3 protein: CASSYHPLAGVADTQYF. The CDR3 bases are TGTGCCAGCAGTTACCACCCACTAGCGGGAGTTGCAGATACGCAGTATTTT.

The chain carries TRBV3-1 and TRBJ2-3; 10 bases are shared with TRBD2. CDR1 is LGHDT and CDR2 is YNNKEL in the germline V gene (reference sequence). Trimming took 0 bases from V and 4 from J; bases not matched to a gene: 7. The CDR3 sequence is 17 residues long. The CDR3 region is CASSQDWASGSSDTQYF. DNA of the CDR3: TGTGCCAGCAGCCAAGATTGGGCTAGCGGGAGCTCAGATACGCAGTATTTT.

V gene TRBV3-1 combines with J gene TRBJ1-1; tentatively, D is TRBD1 (5 bases). V lost 4 bases and J 3 bases, leaving 12 bases between the germline ends. Germline CDR1 is LGHDT and CDR2 is YNNKEL (reference sequence). CDR3 length equals 14 residues. This CDR3 is CASSRGTSDTEAFF. In nucleotides, the CDR3 is TGTGCCAGCAGCCGCGGGACTTCGGACACTGAAGCTTTCTTT.

The chain joins TRBV27 to TRBJ1-1, with D possibly being TRBD1 (6 bases). In germline, CDR1 is MNHEY, CDR2 SMNVEV (reference sequence). Trimming removed 4 bases at V and 1 base at J, with 13 bases between. The CDR3 sequence is 15 residues long. The CDR3 DNA follows: TGTGCCAGCAGTTCCTACAGGGCGGGGAACACTGAAGCTTTCTTT. This translates into CASSSYRAGNTEAFF.

The chain couples TRBV12-3 or TRBV12-4 to TRBJ2-1; D gene ambiguous. The CDR3 has 13 residues. V was cut by 4 bases and J by 7 bases, with 11 bases left in between. CDR3 protein: CASSSIVSNEQFF. In DNA form, the CDR3 reads TGTGCCAGCAGTTCAATAGTCTCGAATGAGCAGTTCTTC.

In this sample, this clonotype turned up a few times. This CDR3 reads CASSWDQETQYF. The CDR3, as DNA: TGTGCCAGCAGCTGGGACCAAGAGACCCAGTACTTC. J is TRBJ2-5 and V is TRBV5-4; D is unclear. The CDR3 totals 12 residues. Looked up from germline, CDR1 is SGHNT and CDR2 is YYREEE (reference sequence). The germline V and J ends were trimmed by 3 bases and 0 bases, with 3 bases remaining between them.

The V gene is TRBV2, the J gene TRBJ2-3, with no clear D. Germline V gene sequence: CDR1 SNHLY, CDR2 FYNNEI. The CDR3 length is 14 residues. Trimming removed 4 bases from V and 6 bases from J, with 14 bases in between. The DNA for the CDR3 is TGTGCCAGCAGTGCCGGGCCATTAGGGGATACGCAGTATTTT. Its protein product is CASSAGPLGDTQYF.

This clonotype was recorded only once. The CDR3 loop reads CASSYYPSGANVLTF. CDR3 DNA: TGTGCCAGCAGTTACTATCCCTCTGGGGCCAACGTCCTGACTTTC. The J gene is TRBJ2-6, the V gene TRBV6-5; D ambiguous. Trimming left V 1 base short and J 0 bases short, with 4 bases between. The germline V gene encodes CDR1 MNHEY and CDR2 SVGAGI. This CDR3 has 15 residues.

The CDR3 sequence is CASTPAGRVNEQFF. CDR3 bases: TGTGCCAGCACCCCGGCGGGCAGGGTCAATGAGCAGTTCTTC. The chain joins TRBV28 to TRBJ2-1, with D perhaps assigned TRBD1 or TRBD2 (5 bases each). The germline CDR1 and CDR2 sequences are MDHEN and SYDVKM. The CDR3 consists of 14 residues. The V gene lost 7 bases and the J gene lost 6 bases, with 16 bases spanning the gap.

The chain uses TRBV5-1 and TRBJ2-4; TRBD1 aligns across 8 bases. CDR3 size: 16 residues. Germline V gives CDR1 SGHRS, CDR2 YFSETQ. Trimming took 3 bases from V and 3 from J; bases not matched to a gene: 8. CDR3 in amino acids: CASSSRTGSDKNIQYF. CDR3 DNA: TGCGCCAGCAGCTCGAGGACAGGGAGCGACAAAAACATTCAGTACTTC.

This clonotype was recorded only once. The J gene is TRBJ2-1, the V gene TRBV5-4; D may correspond to TRBD1 or TRBD2 (5 bases each). Germline CDR1 and CDR2: SGHNT and YYREEE (reference sequence). V was pared by 0 bases and J by 4 bases, with 14 bases between. The CDR3 has 16 residues. The CDR3 here is CASSLGGVKGYNEQFF. The CDR3 bases are TGTGCCAGCAGCTTGGGGGGAGTAAAGGGGTACAATGAGCAGTTCTTC.

The genes are TRBV29-1 and TRBJ2-1; maybe TRBD1 (5 bases). Deletions cut 2 bases from V and 6 bases from J, with 11 bases between. In germline, CDR1 is SQVTM, CDR2 ANQGSEA. The CDR3 length is 13 residues. The CDR3 nucleotides read TGCAGCGTTGAACACGATAGGGGCAATGAGCAGTTCTTC. Amino acid sequence: CSVEHDRGNEQFF.

V usage is TRBV30 and J usage is TRBJ1-1; 7 bases align to TRBD1. Germline V lookup: CDR1 GTSNPN, CDR2 SVGIG (reference sequence). Losses at the gene ends were 0 bases for V and 0 bases for J; bases not matched to a gene: 4. The CDR3 is made up of 15 amino acids. This chain's CDR3 is CAWSVPDRVNTEAFF. In DNA, the CDR3 is TGTGCCTGGAGTGTACCAGACAGGGTGAACACTGAAGCTTTCTTT.

This sequence joins TRBV4-3 and TRBJ1-2, with D possibly being TRBD1 (5 bases). Germline CDR1 reads LGHNA; CDR2 reads YSLEER. Trimming took 0 bases from V and 7 from J, leaving 18 bases between them. The CDR3 has 16 amino acids. CDR3 amino acids: CASSQDLGREQVGYTF. In DNA form, the CDR3 reads TGCGCCAGCAGCCAAGATCTTGGGAGGGAACAGGTTGGCTACACCTTC.

This clonotype has more than one count but fewer than ten. The chain couples TRBV24-1 to TRBJ2-3; 10 bases match TRBD2. The junction had 6 bases not matched to a gene; V was cut back by 5 bases and J by 2 bases. The CDR3 is made up of 16 amino acids. The germline V gene encodes CDR1 KGHDR and CDR2 SFDVKD. The CDR3 bases are TGTGCCACCAGTGGGGCTAGCGGGAGTATCACAGATACGCAGTATTTT. Its protein is CATSGASGSITDTQYF.

This sequence joins TRBV11-2 and TRBJ2-7; 9 bases line up with TRBD1. The CDR3 runs 15 residues. V dropped 4 bases and J dropped 4; count of bases not matched to a gene: 8. Germline V gives CDR1 SGHAT, CDR2 FQNNGV. The CDR3 region has the DNA TGTGCCAGCAGCTCCCATCGGGGGACAGGGTACGAGCAGTACTTC. Its translation is CASSSHRGTGYEQYF.

The rearrangement uses TRBV20-1 and TRBJ2-7; 12 positions match TRBD2. The germline CDR1 and CDR2 sequences are DFQATT and SNEGSKA (reference sequence). This CDR3 region has 15 residues. V shed 4 bases and J 0 bases; nucleotides not matched to a gene: 4. In DNA form, the CDR3 reads TGCAGTGCTACCCCGACTAGCGGGAGCTCCTACGAGCAGTACTTC. The encoded protein is CSATPTSGSSYEQYF.

J is TRBJ1-1 and V is TRBV9; TRBD1 matches at 9 bases. CDR1 and CDR2 from the germline V gene are SGDLS and YYNGEE. The CDR3 runs to 15 residues. The ends lost 4 bases at V and 5 bases at J; junction bases unmatched: 9. The CDR3: CASSPTGQGRTEAFF. In nucleotides, the CDR3 is TGTGCCAGCAGCCCCACGGGACAGGGTCGGACTGAAGCTTTCTTT.

This chain links TRBV2 with TRBJ2-7; D remains ambiguous. This CDR3 region has 11 residues. Trimming took off 8 bases at V and 4 bases at J, with 9 bases between the two ends. Looked up from germline, CDR1 is SNHLY and CDR2 is FYNNEI. CDR3 in amino acids: CASGKVYEQYF. The CDR3, as DNA: TGTGCCAGCGGAAAGGTGTACGAGCAGTACTTC.